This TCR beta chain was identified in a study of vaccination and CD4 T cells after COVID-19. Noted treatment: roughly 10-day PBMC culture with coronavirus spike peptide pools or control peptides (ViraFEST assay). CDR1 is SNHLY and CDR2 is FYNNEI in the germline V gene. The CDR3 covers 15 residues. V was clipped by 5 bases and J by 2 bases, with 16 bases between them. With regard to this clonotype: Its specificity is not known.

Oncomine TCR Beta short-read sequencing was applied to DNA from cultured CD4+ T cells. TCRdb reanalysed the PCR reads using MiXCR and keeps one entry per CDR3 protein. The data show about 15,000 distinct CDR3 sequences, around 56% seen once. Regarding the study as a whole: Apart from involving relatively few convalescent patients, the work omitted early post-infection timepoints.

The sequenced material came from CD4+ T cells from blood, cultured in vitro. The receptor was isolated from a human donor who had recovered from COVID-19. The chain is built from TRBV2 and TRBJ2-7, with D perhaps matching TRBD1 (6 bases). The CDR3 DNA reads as TGTGCCAGCAGTCAAGGGCTGGGGACACCCTACGAGCAGTACTTC. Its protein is CASSQGLGTPYEQYF.